These 16 T cell receptor beta chains share one sample of origin, sequenced in a study of CD8+CD57+ T cells in acquired aplastic anemia. CDR3 and TCR beta VDJ profiling relied on a genomic DNA template. TCRdb analysed the reads with MiXCR anew, one entry per CDR3 protein. Among hundreds of thousands of distinct CDR3 sequences, roughly 64% were seen once, and the ten largest hold 4%. Material: sorted CD4+, CD8+, or CD8+CD57+ T cells (not recorded which) from PBMCs. These receptors were collected from a human donor in good health, serving as a control.

Comments on this clonotype: The junction departs from germline at one end; a sequencing error may be responsible. The rearrangement joins TRBV7-2 to TRBJ2-1; the D gene could be TRBD1 or TRBD2 (5 bases each). The CDR3 length is 14 residues. CDR1 is SGHTA, CDR2 FQGNSA, per germline. For the CDR3, the DNA is TGTGCCAGCAGCGAGGGGCCAGACTACAATGAACAGTTCTTC. It encodes CASSEGPDYNEQFF.

The chain carries TRBV25-1 and TRBJ1-1; D not resolved. Germline-derived CDR1 and CDR2 are MGHDK and SYGVNS. V was cut by 3 bases and J by 4 bases, with 9 bases left in between. This CDR3 contains 13 residues. The CDR3 coding sequence is TGTGCCAGCAGTGATCTAGCGGGCACTGAAGCTTTCTTT. It specifies CASSDLAGTEAFF.

About this clonotype itself: The conserved phenylalanine or tryptophan normally closing the CDR3 is absent here, so this likely arose from a read error. The chain joins TRBV2 to TRBJ1-6; tentatively, D is TRBD1 (5 bases). The CDR3 is made up of 14 amino acids. Germline lookup yields CDR1 SNHLY and CDR2 FYNNEI. The V and J ends lost 5 bases and 5 bases respectively, with 10 bases between them. As DNA, the CDR3 is TGTGCCAGCAGTCCGGGACGGGATAATTCACCCCTCCACCTT. Protein product: CASSPGRDNSPLHL.

This rearrangement joins TRBV7-3 to TRBJ1-1; tentative D call: TRBD1 (5 bases). The CDR3 has 16 residues. Germline assignment: CDR1 SGHTA and CDR2 FQGTGA. Trimming left V 7 bases short and J 0 bases short, with 18 bases between. Written as DNA, the CDR3 is TGTGCCAGCAACCGTGCCGGGACCGAAGTGAACACTGAAGCTTTCTTT. Translated: CASNRAGTEVNTEAFF. Looking up the rest from reference TRBV7-3 and TRBJ1-1 gives the full variable domain: GAGVSQTPSNKVTEKGKYVELRCDPISGHTALYWYRQSLGQGPEFLIYFQGTGAADDSGLPNDRFFAVRPEGSVSTLKIQRTERGDSAVYLCASNRAGTEVNTEAFFGQGTRLTVV.

The chain joins TRBV19 to TRBJ1-1, with D possibly TRBD1 on 5 matching bases. V was shortened by 3 bases and J by 7 bases, with 24 bases between the two germline ends. Germline V gene lookup returns CDR1 LNHDA and CDR2 SQIVND (reference sequence). The CDR3 extends over 17 amino acids. The chain's CDR3 is CASSIFGDLGGVNEAFF. The CDR3 DNA reads TGTGCCAGTAGTATTTTTGGGGACTTGGGAGGCGTGAATGAAGCTTTCTTT. The full variable domain, rest sourced from reference TRBV19 and TRBJ1-1, is DGGITQSPKYLFRKEGQNVTLSCEQNLNHDAMYWYRQDPGQGLRLIYYSQIVNDFQKGDIAEGYSVSREKKESFPLTVTSAQKNPTAFYLCASSIFGDLGGVNEAFFGQGTRLTVV.

There are many counts of this clonotype. This chain's CDR3 is CASSQDRAGELFF. In DNA form, the CDR3 reads TGCGCCAGCAGCCAAGACCGGGCCGGGGAGCTGTTTTTT. The rearrangement links TRBV4-3 to TRBJ2-2; no firm D call. CDR3 length: 13 residues. Germline CDR1 and CDR2: LGHNA and YSLEER. Trimming removed 0 bases from V and 6 bases from J, with 5 bases in between.

This clonotype appeared once. This may stem from a read error, because a much larger clone lies one nucleotide away. This chain uses TRBV2 with TRBJ1-5; D call uncertain. This CDR3 is 13 amino acids long. CDR1 SNHLY and CDR2 FYNNEI come from the germline V gene. The CDR3 protein is CASSQYSNQPQRF. DNA of the CDR3: TGTGCCAGCAGTCAGTATAGCAATCAGCCCCAGCGTTTT.

Note on this clonotype: The CDR3 carries no conserved terminal phenylalanine or tryptophan, so it likely arises from a read error. The chain couples TRBV7-8 to TRBJ1-2, with D possibly TRBD1 on 5 matching bases. This CDR3 is 13 amino acids long. Trimming took off 5 bases at V and 9 bases at J, with 16 bases between the two ends. Germline lookup yields CDR1 SGHVS and CDR2 FQNEAQ. The chain's CDR3 is CASSERSGGCYTQ. CDR3 DNA sequence: TGTGCCAGCAGCGAGAGAAGTGGGGGATGCTACACCCAG.

The chain carries TRBV29-1 and TRBJ2-7; D assignment may be TRBD1 or TRBD2 (5 bases each). The closer fit of TRBJ2-1 to the DNA end suggests the J call may be wrong. CDR3 size: 13 residues. Germline lookup yields CDR1 SQVTM and CDR2 ANQGSEA. The CDR3 bases are TGCAGCGTTGGGGGACGGCGGCTCTACGAGCAGTTCTTC. Amino acids: CSVGGRRLYEQFF.

This chain links TRBV2 with TRBJ2-7, with a tentative D call TRBD1 (6 bases). The germline V and J ends were trimmed by 9 bases and 4 bases, with 16 bases remaining between them. CDR3 length equals 13 residues. Per the germline V gene, CDR1 is SNHLY and CDR2 is FYNNEI. CDR3 DNA: TGTGCCAGTCAGCCAGGGGTACATTACGAGCAGTACTTC. Amino acids: CASQPGVHYEQYF.

The chain combines TRBV29-1 with TRBJ2-2; 11 nucleotides agree with TRBD1. Germline CDR1 SQVTM, CDR2 ANQGSEA. The CDR3 loop spans 15 amino acids. V was clipped by 5 bases and J by 5 bases; unmatched bases: 7. CDR3 coding DNA: TGCAGCGTTCTTCGGACAGGGGGCAATACCGGGGAGCTGTTTTTT. It codes for CSVLRTGGNTGELFF.

The CDR3 loop reads CASSKVAGQSDTQYF. DNA of the CDR3: TGTGCCAGCAGCAAAGTAGCAGGCCAGTCCGATACGCAGTATTTT. The V call is TRBV7-9, the J call TRBJ2-3; D is undetermined. Germline V lookup: CDR1 SEHNR, CDR2 FQNEAQ (reference sequence). The V end was cut by 5 bases, the J end by 6 bases, with 18 bases between. The CDR3 has 15 amino acids.

V usage is TRBV7-6 and J usage is TRBJ2-5, with D hard to call. This CDR3 contains 14 residues. V lost 6 bases to trimming and J lost 5 bases, with 16 bases between them. Germline values: CDR1 SGHVS, CDR2 FNYEAQ. The DNA for the CDR3 is TGTGCCAGCAGTCGTCTTCCCGGCTCGGAGACCCAGTACTTC. It encodes CASSRLPGSETQYF.

The chain has TRBV15 and TRBJ2-3; D not resolved. The CDR3 spans 15 residues. From germline, CDR1 is LNHNV and CDR2 YYDKDF (reference sequence). V lost 2 bases and J lost 1, with 10 bases in between. CDR3 nucleotide sequence: TGTGCCACCAGCAGAACTCAATGGGGCACAGATACGCAGTATTTT. It yields the protein CATSRTQWGTDTQYF.

The chain links TRBV5-1 to TRBJ1-6, with no clear D. Trimming took off 1 base at V and 8 bases at J, with 10 bases between the two ends. CDR1 and CDR2 (germline): SGHRS, YFSETQ. CDR3 length: 14 residues. CDR3: CASSLTSGDSPLHF. In DNA form, the CDR3 reads TGCGCCAGCAGCTTGACTTCGGGAGATTCACCCCTCCACTTT.

V is TRBV5-1 and J is TRBJ2-7, with D perhaps assigned TRBD1 or TRBD2 (5 bases each). The CDR3 spans 13 residues. Trimming took off 0 bases at V and 5 bases at J, with 9 bases between the two ends. Germline V lookup: CDR1 SGHRS, CDR2 YFSETQ. This CDR3 is CASSLAWDDEQYF. DNA for the CDR3: TGCGCCAGCAGCTTGGCTTGGGACGACGAGCAGTACTTC.